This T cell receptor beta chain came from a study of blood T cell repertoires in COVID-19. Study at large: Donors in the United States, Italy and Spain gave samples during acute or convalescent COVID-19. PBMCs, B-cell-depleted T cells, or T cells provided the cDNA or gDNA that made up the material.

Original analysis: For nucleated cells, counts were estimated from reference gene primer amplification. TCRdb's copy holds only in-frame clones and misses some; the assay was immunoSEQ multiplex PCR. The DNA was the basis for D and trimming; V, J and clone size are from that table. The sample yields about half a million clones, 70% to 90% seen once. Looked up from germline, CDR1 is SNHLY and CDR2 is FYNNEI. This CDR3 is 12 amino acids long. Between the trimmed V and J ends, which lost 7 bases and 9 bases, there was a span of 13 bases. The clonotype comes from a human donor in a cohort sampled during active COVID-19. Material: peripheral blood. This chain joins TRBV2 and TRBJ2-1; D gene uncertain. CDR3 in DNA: TGTGCCAGCACCCCCCAAGTGAGTGAGCAGTTCTTC. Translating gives CASTPQVSEQFF.